The 27 T cell receptor beta chains in this list originate from one sample, sequenced in a study of T-cell reconstitution after alpha-beta-depleted transplantation in children. It was with unique molecular identifiers that the TCRbeta library was prepared. TCRdb called the PCR reads again in MiXCR, with one record for every CDR3 protein. The profile shows hundreds of thousands of distinct CDR3 sequences, approximately 10% of them singletons. Sample: PBMCs from the stem cell graft donor, taken from the stem cell graft. The receptor set was obtained from a human donor who donated a stem cell graft to a child with acute lymphoblastic leukemia.

Ten or more counts support this clonotype. The chain combines TRBV5-1 with TRBJ2-5, with 8 bases identical to TRBD2. Germline CDR1 and CDR2: SGHRS and YFSETQ. Trimming took 4 bases from V and 3 from J; bases not matched to a gene: 11. This CDR3 region has 16 residues. In DNA, the CDR3 is TGCGCCAGCAGCGGAAACCGGGGGGGCCCCGAAGAGACCCAGTACTTC. This sequence encodes CASSGNRGGPEETQYF.

This clonotype came up a few times. The genes are TRBV10-3 and TRBJ1-2, with a possible D match to TRBD1 (5 bases). Germline CDR1 and CDR2: ENHRY and SYGVKD. Between the trimmed V and J ends, which lost 4 bases and 5 bases, there was a span of 11 bases. This CDR3 contains 13 residues. The CDR3 is CAISAERGYGYTF. The CDR3 nucleotides are TGTGCCATCAGTGCGGAAAGGGGATATGGCTACACCTTC.

This chain uses TRBV6-6 with TRBJ2-7; D is perhaps TRBD1 (6 bases). The CDR3 sequence is 13 residues long. Germline loops: CDR1 MNHNY, CDR2 SVGAGI (reference sequence). The germline V and J ends were trimmed by 5 bases and 7 bases, with 15 bases remaining between them. The CDR3 reads CASSTGQSREQYF. The CDR3 DNA reads TGTGCCAGCAGTACGGGACAATCCCGGGAGCAGTACTTC.

This clonotype has a single count. This chain uses TRBV27 with TRBJ1-1; D possibly corresponds to TRBD1 (5 bases). Trimming stripped 6 bases from V and 1 base from J, with 12 bases between. The germline CDR1 and CDR2 sequences are MNHEY and SMNVEV (reference sequence). This CDR3 is built from 14 residues. In DNA, the CDR3 is TGTGCCAGCAGCCCCGGCAGGGCGAACACTGAAGCTTTCTTT. Translated, it gives CASSPGRANTEAFF.

This sequence joins TRBV30 and TRBJ2-6; 9 bases map to TRBD1. This CDR3 is built from 17 residues. Germline-derived CDR1 and CDR2 are GTSNPN and SVGIG (reference sequence). Unmatched junction bases numbered 8, after V lost 3 bases and J lost 2 bases. The CDR3 protein is CAWSIDRGNTGANVLTF. CDR3 in DNA: TGTGCCTGGAGCATCGACAGGGGGAATACTGGGGCCAACGTCCTGACTTTC.

The CDR3 DNA follows: TGCGCCAGCAGCTTTACGTTGGGGGGCTCCTACGAGCAGTACTTC. Encoded protein: CASSFTLGGSYEQYF. This chain connects TRBV5-1 to TRBJ2-7; D is perhaps TRBD2 (6 bases). The CDR3 runs 15 residues. Deletions cut 2 bases from V and 0 bases from J, with 12 bases between. The germline V gene has CDR1 SGHRS and CDR2 YFSETQ.

The CDR3 protein is CASLDSYSNQPQHF. The CDR3 nucleotides read TGTGCCAGCCTTGACAGCTATAGCAATCAGCCCCAGCATTTT. The chain uses TRBV6-1 and TRBJ1-5; D might be TRBD1 (5 bases). V was cut by 8 bases and J by 0 bases, with 11 bases left in between. Germline CDR1 reads MNHNS; CDR2 reads SASEGT. This CDR3 region has 14 residues.

In its sample, this clonotype was seen a few times. The gene calls are TRBV3-1 and TRBJ2-5; D uncertain. CDR3 length equals 12 residues. Per germline, CDR1 LGHDT and CDR2 YNNKEL (reference sequence). Deletions cut 3 bases from V and 5 bases from J, with 7 bases between. CDR3 sequence: CASSHIPETQYF. The CDR3 coding sequence is TGTGCCAGCAGCCACATTCCGGAGACCCAGTACTTC.

V usage is TRBV2 and J usage is TRBJ1-1; 10 bases are a match to TRBD1. This CDR3 has 15 amino acids. The V gene end was trimmed by 5 bases and the J gene end by 2 bases; junction bases not matched to a gene: 5. CDR1 is SNHLY, CDR2 FYNNEI, per germline. The CDR3 bases are TGTGCCAGCAGTTATGAGACAGGGGGCAACACTGAAGCTTTCTTT. Protein product: CASSYETGGNTEAFF.

The V and J genes are TRBV29-1 and TRBJ1-2; D remains ambiguous. Germline values: CDR1 SQVTM, CDR2 ANQGSEA. The ends were cut back, 4 bases at V and 4 bases at J, with 13 bases in the middle. This CDR3 comprises 13 residues. CDR3 amino acids: CSVGPGFTYGYTF. Here the CDR3 DNA reads TGCAGCGTTGGGCCAGGCTTTACCTATGGCTACACCTTC. Complete variable domain (other parts from reference TRBV29-1 and TRBJ1-2): SAVISQKPSRDICQRGTSLTIQCQVDSQVTMMFWYRQQPGQSLTLIATANQGSEATYESGFVIDKFPISRPNLTFSTLTVSNMSPEDSSIYLCSVGPGFTYGYTFGSGTRLTVV.

In this sample, this clonotype turned up many times. This chain uses TRBV4-3 with TRBJ2-7; D unclear. Trimming took 1 base from V and 1 from J, leaving 8 bases between them. The CDR3 has 14 residues. Per the germline V gene, CDR1 is LGHNA and CDR2 is YSLEER. The CDR3, as DNA: TGCGCCAGCAGCCAAGTGGTGAGTTCCTACGAGCAGTACTTC. Residues: CASSQVVSSYEQYF.

About this clonotype: Possible read error: a much larger clone is one base away. The chain couples TRBV20-1 to TRBJ2-1; D is unclear. This CDR3 is built from 15 residues. Germline-derived CDR1 and CDR2 are DFQATT and SNEGSKA (reference sequence). The CDR3 DNA reads TGCAGTGCCAATCACCCCGGGCGACCCTACGATGAGCAGTTCTTC. Translating gives CSANHPGRPYDEQFF.

The chain combines TRBV12-3 or TRBV12-4 with TRBJ1-2; 8 positions agree with TRBD1. The J segment lost 1 base and the V segment lost 9 bases, leaving 13 bases of the junction unmatched. The CDR3 is made up of 16 amino acids. The CDR3 coding sequence is TGTGCCAGTACCTTCGGGACAGGCCTTCTTAACTATGGCTACACCTTC. Residues: CASTFGTGLLNYGYTF.

This clonotype was detected ten times or more. J is TRBJ2-1 and V is TRBV12-3 or TRBV12-4, with TRBD1 matching 9 bases. The CDR3 has 16 amino acids. V lost 5 bases, J lost 2 bases, and 7 bases stayed unmatched. This CDR3 is CASSDRDRDPYNEQFF. The CDR3 nucleotides read TGTGCCAGCAGTGATAGGGACAGGGATCCCTACAATGAGCAGTTCTTC.

This clonotype was seen more than once but under ten times. The chain employs TRBV6-1 and TRBJ1-5; D not resolved. The CDR3 has 15 amino acids. V shed 7 bases and J shed 0 bases, with 13 bases lying between them. The germline CDR1 and CDR2 sequences are MNHNS and SASEGT. The CDR3 region is CASKMSGYSNQPQHF. The CDR3 region has the DNA TGTGCCAGCAAAATGAGCGGGTATAGCAATCAGCCCCAGCATTTT.

This clonotype was observed many times. The chain employs TRBV5-1 and TRBJ1-3; the D is unclear. The CDR3 covers 13 residues. Germline V gene lookup returns CDR1 SGHRS and CDR2 YFSETQ. The V and J ends lost 7 bases and 0 bases respectively, with 8 bases between them. CDR3 region: CASQPSSGNTIYF. In DNA, the CDR3 is TGCGCCAGCCAGCCGAGCTCTGGAAACACCATATATTTT.

This chain uses TRBV20-1 with TRBJ2-1; TRBD2 matches 7 bases. V was pared by 6 bases and J by 4 bases, with 12 bases of the junction left unmatched. Germline lookup yields CDR1 DFQATT and CDR2 SNEGSKA (reference sequence). There are 15 residues in the CDR3. DNA for the CDR3: TGCAGTGCCACAAAGGGAGGGGATTTATACAATGAGCAGTTCTTC. Protein product: CSATKGGDLYNEQFF.

This clonotype was detected only a few times. This rearrangement joins TRBV3-1 to TRBJ1-2, with TRBD1 matching 9 bases. The germline V gene encodes CDR1 LGHDT and CDR2 YNNKEL (reference sequence). The CDR3 consists of 14 residues. The V and J ends lost 4 bases and 7 bases, in that order; junction bases with no gene match: 7. The CDR3 loop reads CASSPQGAFLGYTF. The CDR3 region has the DNA TGTGCCAGCAGCCCACAGGGGGCTTTTCTTGGCTACACCTTC.

This clonotype appeared many times. The V call is TRBV6-4, the J call TRBJ2-2, with 7 bases identical to TRBD1. V gave up 4 bases and J gave up 5 bases; unmatched junction bases: 4. Looked up from germline, CDR1 is MRHNA and CDR2 is SNTAGT. The CDR3 has 14 residues. Here the CDR3 reads CASSVTGETGELFF. The CDR3 DNA reads as TGTGCCAGCAGTGTTACAGGGGAAACCGGGGAGCTGTTTTTT.

This chain links TRBV7-8 with TRBJ2-1; no reliable D call. The V end lost 1 base, the J end lost 8 bases, and 21 bases lay between the germline ends. Germline V lookup: CDR1 SGHVS, CDR2 FQNEAQ. There are 17 residues in the CDR3. Here the CDR3 DNA reads TGTGCCAGCAGCTTAGGCCTAAATAGGCTAGGCATCTATGAGCAGTTCTTC. As protein: CASSLGLNRLGIYEQFF.

The chain recombines TRBV7-9 with TRBJ2-1, with 10 positions matching TRBD1. The CDR3 consists of 13 residues. Germline trimming cut 4 bases from V and 7 bases from J; bases unmatched to any gene: 1. Germline CDR1 SEHNR, CDR2 FQNEAQ (reference sequence). The CDR3 loop reads CASSWGQGNEQFF. CDR3 nucleotides: TGTGCCAGCAGCTGGGGACAGGGGAATGAGCAGTTCTTC.

V usage is TRBV24-1 and J usage is TRBJ2-7; the D gene is possibly TRBD1 (6 bases). The CDR3 contains 12 residues. CDR1 is KGHDR and CDR2 is SFDVKD in the germline V gene. With 5 bases removed from V and 7 bases from J, the gap between germline ends came to 11 bases. As DNA, the CDR3 is TGTGCCACCAGTGGAACCCAGGGGGAGCAGTACTTC. Translation gives CATSGTQGEQYF.

In this sample, this clonotype turned up a few times. This chain links TRBV5-1 with TRBJ1-2; TRBD1 might be the D (5 bases). CDR1 is SGHRS, CDR2 YFSETQ, per germline. The V gene lost 0 bases and the J gene lost 3 bases, with 6 bases spanning the gap. The CDR3 is 13 amino acids. The CDR3 loop reads CASSLEGDYGYTF. As DNA, the CDR3 is TGCGCCAGCAGCTTGGAAGGGGACTATGGCTACACCTTC. Combining the CDR3 with reference TRBV5-1 and TRBJ1-2 gives the whole variable domain KAGVTQTPRYLIKTRGQQVTLSCSPISGHRSVSWYQQTPGQGLQFLFEYFSETQRNKGNFPGRFSGRQFSNSRSEMNVSTLELGDSALYLCASSLEGDYGYTFGSGTRLTVV.

This clonotype was seen a handful of times. The chain combines TRBV7-6 with TRBJ1-5; D possibly corresponds to TRBD1 (5 bases). The CDR3 contains 15 residues. The germline gives CDR1 SGHVS, CDR2 FNYEAQ. Trimming removed 5 bases from V and 4 bases from J, with 15 bases in between. CDR3: CASSQTGTENQPQHF. The CDR3 DNA sequence: TGTGCCAGCAGCCAAACCGGGACGGAAAATCAGCCCCAGCATTTT.

This clonotype came up a few times. The chain uses TRBV5-5 and TRBJ1-1; D perhaps matches TRBD1 (6 bases). The CDR3 is 14 amino acids. Germline CDR1 SGHKS, CDR2 YYEKEE (reference sequence). V was trimmed by 5 bases and J by 5 bases, leaving 16 bases between them. The DNA of the CDR3 is TGTGCCAGCAGTCACATCAGGGGAGAGACTGAAGCTTTCTTT. Its protein is CASSHIRGETEAFF. The whole variable domain, filled in from reference TRBV5-5 and TRBJ1-1, reads DAGVTQSPTHLIKTRGQQVTLRCSPISGHKSVSWYQQVLGQGPQFIFQYYEKEERGRGNFPDRFSARQFPNYSSELNVNALLLGDSALYLCASSHIRGETEAFFGQGTRLTVV.

This clonotype has only a few counts. This chain uses TRBV5-1 with TRBJ1-2; 7 bases align to TRBD1. Germline V lookup: CDR1 SGHRS, CDR2 YFSETQ. The junction had 12 bases not matched to a gene; V was cut back by 3 bases and J by 4 bases. This CDR3 region has 16 residues. For the CDR3, the DNA is TGCGCCAGCAGCTCAAGAATGGGACAGACCTTCTATGGCTACACCTTC. It encodes CASSSRMGQTFYGYTF.

This clonotype was counted a few times. The chain carries TRBV5-1 and TRBJ2-1; possible D gene TRBD2, 6 bases. This CDR3 is built from 14 residues. With 0 bases removed from V and 9 bases from J, the gap between germline ends came to 13 bases. Germline CDR1 reads SGHRS; CDR2 reads YFSETQ. The CDR3: CASSLGATSLEQFF. The CDR3 coding sequence is TGCGCCAGCAGCTTGGGGGCGACTAGTCTTGAGCAGTTCTTC. Complete variable domain (other parts from reference TRBV5-1 and TRBJ2-1): KAGVTQTPRYLIKTRGQQVTLSCSPISGHRSVSWYQQTPGQGLQFLFEYFSETQRNKGNFPGRFSGRQFSNSRSEMNVSTLELGDSALYLCASSLGATSLEQFFGPGTRLTVL.